These 10 T cell receptor beta chains were all obtained from the same sample, sequenced in a study of cytomegalovirus exposure and HLA in healthy donors. PCR amplification relied on 60 Vbeta primers (plus 13 Jbeta primers). Using immunoSEQ multiplex PCR, the repertoire was profiled, and TCRdb retains in-frame clones only, with some absent. This table holds around 140,000 clones, 82% found once. The sequenced sample consisted of PBMCs. Receptors originate from a woman aged 50 to 60 in good health and CMV-seropositive.

The chain joins TRBV28 to TRBJ1-2; 7 positions agree with TRBD1. There are 13 residues in the CDR3. CDR1 is MDHEN, CDR2 SYDVKM, per germline. J lost 6 bases, V lost 5 bases, and 6 bases had no gene match. DNA of the CDR3: TGTGCCAGCAGTCAGACAGGGAGAAATGGCTACACCTTC. Its translation: CASSQTGRNGYTF.

This chain connects TRBV5-4 to TRBJ1-1; D gene uncertain. Germline CDR1 reads SGHNT; CDR2 reads YYREEE (reference sequence). Trimming removed 0 bases at V and 10 bases at J, with 13 bases between. The CDR3 is 13 residues long. The CDR3: CASSLALGVGAFF. CDR3 coding DNA: TGTGCCAGCAGCTTGGCCTTGGGAGTTGGAGCTTTCTTT.

This chain connects TRBV20-1 to TRBJ2-1; TRBD2 might be the D (5 bases). CDR1 and CDR2 (germline): DFQATT, SNEGSKA (reference sequence). This CDR3 comprises 11 residues. In DNA, the CDR3 is TGCAGATGTAGTTCGGGAAATGAGCAGTTCTTC. The encoded protein is CRCSSGNEQFF.

The CDR3 sequence is CASSFGGYTDTQYF. In DNA, the CDR3 is TGTGCCAGCAGCTTCGGAGGTTACACAGATACGCAGTATTTT. V gene TRBV13 combines with J gene TRBJ2-3; D may be TRBD2 (5 bases). V shed 3 bases and J shed 2 bases, with 9 bases lying between them. This CDR3 region has 14 residues. Germline V gives CDR1 PRHDT, CDR2 FYEKMQ (reference sequence). Supplemented by reference TRBV13 and TRBJ2-3, the full variable domain reads AAGVIQSPRHLIKEKRETATLKCYPIPRHDTVYWYQQGPGQDPQFLISFYEKMQSDKGSIPDRFSAQQFSDYHSELNMSSLELGDSALYFCASSFGGYTDTQYFGPGTRLTVL.

This chain links TRBV7-9 with TRBJ1-5; TRBD1 matches at 10 bases. Germline V gives CDR1 SEHNR, CDR2 FQNEAQ (reference sequence). J lost 4 bases, V lost 5 bases, and 5 bases had no gene match. This CDR3 has 15 residues. The CDR3 region has the DNA TGTGCCAGCAGCCCCGGACAGGGGGGAAATCAGCCCCAGCATTTT. Protein sequence: CASSPGQGGNQPQHF. The entire variable domain, with the rest obtained from reference TRBV7-9 and TRBJ1-5, is as follows: DTGVSQNPRHKITKRGQNVTFRCDPISEHNRLYWYRQTLGQGPEFLTYFQNEAQLEKSRLLSDRFSAERPKGSFSTLEIQRTEQGDSAMYLCASSPGQGGNQPQHFGDGTRLSIL.

Notes on this clone: Within the sample, other DNA sequences also encode this same CDR3. The chain is built from TRBV27 and TRBJ1-1; D is perhaps TRBD1 (5 bases). V was pared by 1 base and J by 7 bases, with 7 bases between. This CDR3 comprises 12 residues. Germline CDR1 is MNHEY and CDR2 is SMNVEV (reference sequence). In DNA, the CDR3 is TGTGCCAGCAGTTTATTGGGGGGTGAAGCTTTCTTT. It encodes CASSLLGGEAFF.

The rearrangement uses TRBV30 and TRBJ1-2; 8 positions agree with TRBD1. V lost 3 bases to trimming and J lost 2 bases; unmatched junction nucleotides: 5. Germline values: CDR1 GTSNPN, CDR2 SVGIG (reference sequence). The CDR3 spans 14 residues. The CDR3 here is CAWRPTGDNYGYTF. The DNA for the CDR3 is TGTGCCTGGAGACCGACAGGGGACAACTATGGCTACACCTTC.

The table lists this clone with a count of one. The chain couples TRBV5-4 to TRBJ2-7, with D perhaps matching TRBD2 (6 bases). From germline, CDR1 is SGHNT and CDR2 YYREEE (reference sequence). V lost 0 bases, J lost 5 bases, and 12 bases lay in between. This CDR3 comprises 14 residues. The CDR3 sequence: CASSLALANNEQYF. CDR3 in DNA: TGTGCCAGCAGCTTGGCCCTAGCGAACAACGAGCAGTACTTC.

This chain connects TRBV5-8 to TRBJ2-7; 9 nucleotides align to TRBD2. The CDR3 runs to 17 residues. V shed 2 bases and J 6 bases; nucleotides not matched to a gene: 15. Germline-derived CDR1 and CDR2 are SGHTS and YDEGEE. The CDR3 loop reads CASSLRGFGAGGAEQYF. The DNA of the CDR3 is TGTGCCAGCAGCTTAAGGGGCTTTGGAGCGGGAGGTGCCGAGCAGTACTTC.

The table lists this clone with a few counts. The V gene is TRBV28, the J gene TRBJ2-7; D may be TRBD1 (6 bases). The length of the CDR3 is 13 residues. Germline V gene data show CDR1 as MDHEN and CDR2 as SYDVKM. V was shortened by 10 bases and J by 6 bases, with 19 bases between the two germline ends. The CDR3 region is CATVTGTFGEQYF. CDR3 nucleotides: TGTGCCACCGTGACAGGAACCTTTGGCGAGCAGTACTTC. Variable domain in full (rest from reference TRBV28 and TRBJ2-7): DVKVTQSSRYLVKRTGEKVFLECVQDMDHENMFWYRQDPGLGLRLIYFSYDVKMKEKGDIPEGYSVSREKKERFSLILESASTNQTSMYLCATVTGTFGEQYFGPGTRLTVT.